The rows below give T cell receptor beta chains drawn from one sample of a study of technical replicates of blood from a few donors. Generated by immunoSEQ multiplex PCR, the TCRdb table keeps only in-frame clones and is missing some. The top ten clones hold 0.35% to 0.5% of a sample with just over 75,000 clones, 85% to 95% of them seen once. What was sequenced was T cells isolated from PBMCs. The receptors shown here come from a human donor in good health. The CDR3 runs from the conserved cysteine through the conserved F or W. The D gene is left open where the match is weak. Part of the rows lack a size; the others show once, few, many or a class for expanded clones.

V: TRBV7-9
J: TRBJ2-5
D: TRBD1
size: once
DNA: TGTGCCAGCAGCCGACAGGGACAGGTCCAAGAGACCCAGTACTTC
CDR3: CASSRQGQVQETQYF

V: TRBV5-6
J: TRBJ1-3
D: -
size: -
DNA: TGTGCCAGCAGCGTAAGAGATGGAAACACCATATATTTT
CDR3: CASSVRDGNTIYF

V: TRBV27
J: TRBJ1-5
D: -
size: -
DNA: TGTGCCAGCAGTTTATATGGAGAGGGCAATCAGCCCCAGCATTTT
CDR3: CASSLYGEGNQPQHF

V: TRBV4-3
J: TRBJ1-2
D: TRBD1
size: -
DNA: TGCGCCAGCAGCCAAGTTGGGACAGGGCGGGATGGCTACACCTTC
CDR3: CASSQVGTGRDGYTF

V: TRBV5-1
J: TRBJ2-7
D: TRBD2
size: -
DNA: TGCGCCAGCAGCCAAGGACTAGCGGTAGCCTACGAGCAGTACTTC
CDR3: CASSQGLAVAYEQYF

V: TRBV5-1
J: TRBJ2-3
D: TRBD2
size: -
DNA: TGCGCCAGCAGCTTGACTAGCGGGAGCACAGATACGCAGTATTTT
CDR3: CASSLTSGSTDTQYF

V: TRBV28
J: TRBJ1-1
D: -
size: -
DNA: TGTGCCAGCAGCCCCTTGATCGGGGATACTGAAGCTTTCTTT
CDR3: CASSPLIGDTEAFF

V: TRBV7-2
J: TRBJ2-5
D: -
size: -
DNA: TGTGCCAGCAGCCCCCACAGGGAGGGGACCCAGTACTTC
CDR3: CASSPHREGTQYF

V: TRBV19
J: TRBJ1-1
D: -
size: -
DNA: TGTGCCAGTAGTCCTAAGGACAGTCCGAACACTGAAGCTTTCTTT
CDR3: CASSPKDSPNTEAFF

V: TRBV7-9
J: TRBJ2-5
D: -
size: -
DNA: TGTGCCAGCAGCTTCTCAGGGGAGGAGACCCAGTACTTC
CDR3: CASSFSGEETQYF

V: TRBV19
J: TRBJ2-7
D: TRBD1
size: -
DNA: TGTGCCAGTAGCGTATCAGGGGACAGCTCCTACGAGCAGTACTTC
CDR3: CASSVSGDSSYEQYF

V: TRBV9
J: TRBJ1-1
D: -
size: -
DNA: TGTGCCAGCAGCGTAGGAAAATCTCCGAGGGCAGGGAGGTTCTTAGCTTTCTTT
CDR3: CASSVGKSPRAGRFLAFF

V: TRBV28
J: TRBJ1-2
D: -
size: -
DNA: TGTGCCAGCAGTCTCCCCGGACTTCGGAACTATGGCTACACCTTC
CDR3: CASSLPGLRNYGYTF

V: TRBV9
J: TRBJ2-7
D: -
size: -
DNA: TGTGCCAGCAGCTTAGGGGGGACAGCTATTTACGAGCAGTACTTC
CDR3: CASSLGGTAIYEQYF

V: TRBV29-1
J: TRBJ1-2
D: TRBD1
size: -
DNA: TGCAGCGTTGGGACAGGGGAAGGCTACACCTTC
CDR3: CSVGTGEGYTF

V: TRBV30
J: TRBJ2-7
D: -
size: -
DNA: TGTGCCTGGAGTTACAGGCCACTCTCCTACGAGCAGTACTTC
CDR3: CAWSYRPLSYEQYF

V: TRBV6-5
J: TRBJ1-2
D: TRBD1
size: -
DNA: TGTGCCAGCAGTCGGACAGGTTATGGCTACACCTTC
CDR3: CASSRTGYGYTF

V: TRBV28
J: TRBJ1-5
D: -
size: once
DNA: TGTGCCAGCAGGACACAGGGTGGCAGCAATCAGCCCCAGCATTTT
CDR3: CASRTQGGSNQPQHF

V: TRBV27
J: TRBJ2-7
D: TRBD1
size: -
DNA: TGTGCCAGCGGACAGGGCTACTACGAGCAGTACTTC
CDR3: CASGQGYYEQYF

V: TRBV29-1
J: TRBJ1-1
D: TRBD1
size: -
DNA: TGCAGCACTGGAGGGCTACAGGGGGCCGGCACTGAAGCTTTCTTT
CDR3: CSTGGLQGAGTEAFF

V: TRBV18
J: TRBJ2-1
D: -
size: -
DNA: TGTGCCAGCTCACCGGGCAGGGATAAAGATGAGCAGTTCTTC
CDR3: CASSPGRDKDEQFF

V: TRBV5-1
J: TRBJ2-5
D: TRBD1
size: -
DNA: TGCGCCAGCAGCTTGACAGGGGAACAGACCCAGTACTTC
CDR3: CASSLTGEQTQYF

V: TRBV10-3
J: TRBJ1-1
D: TRBD1
size: few
DNA: TGTGCCATCAGTGAGAACAGGGGGACTGAAGCTTTCTTT
CDR3: CAISENRGTEAFF

V: TRBV9
J: TRBJ2-2
D: -
size: -
DNA: TGTGCCAGCAGCGTAGCCCCTAGCTCTAACACCGGGGAGCTGTTTTTT
CDR3: CASSVAPSSNTGELFF

V: TRBV5-1
J: TRBJ2-7
D: TRBD2
size: -
DNA: TGCGCCAGCAGCCCCTTAGCGGGAGAAGGCGAGCAGTACTTC
CDR3: CASSPLAGEGEQYF

V: TRBV7-3
J: TRBJ2-3
D: TRBD2
size: -
DNA: TGTGCCAGCAGCTTAGCCACGGGAGGGGGCACAGATACGCAGTATTTT
CDR3: CASSLATGGGTDTQYF

V: TRBV25-1
J: TRBJ2-2
D: -
size: -
DNA: TGTGCCAGCAGTGAGGGACAAAACATCGGGGAGCTGTTTTTT
CDR3: CASSEGQNIGELFF

V: TRBV28
J: TRBJ1-4
D: -
size: -
DNA: TGTGCCAGCAGTTCTTCAGGGGAGGGCGCAACTAATGAAAAACTGTTTTTT
CDR3: CASSSSGEGATNEKLFF

V: TRBV7-2
J: TRBJ1-1
D: -
size: -
DNA: TGTGCCAGCAGAATTTTCCCGGGACATGAGAACACTGAAGCTTTCTTT
CDR3: CASRIFPGHENTEAFF

V: TRBV28
J: TRBJ2-7
D: -
size: -
DNA: TGTGCCAGCAGTTGGACAGCAAAGCCGTTCTACGAGCAGTACTTC
CDR3: CASSWTAKPFYEQYF

V: TRBV5-5
J: TRBJ1-5
D: -
size: -
DNA: TGTGCCAGCAGACCGGGAAATAGCAATCAGCCCCAGCATTTT
CDR3: CASRPGNSNQPQHF

V: TRBV2
J: TRBJ1-5
D: -
size: -
DNA: TGTGCCAGCAGTGAAGTCCGGACAAGTAGATTGGGCAATCAGCCCCAGCATTTT
CDR3: CASSEVRTSRLGNQPQHF

V: TRBV11-3
J: TRBJ2-2
D: TRBD2
size: -
DNA: TGTGCCAGCAGCCCCCCGGGACTACCGAACACCGGGGAGCTGTTTTTT
CDR3: CASSPPGLPNTGELFF

V: TRBV30
J: TRBJ2-7
D: -
size: -
DNA: TGTGCCTGGAGTTACACAGGCCTCTACGATGAGCAGTACTTC
CDR3: CAWSYTGLYDEQYF

V: TRBV11-3
J: TRBJ2-1
D: -
size: -
DNA: TGTGCCAGCAGCTTTGTGACGAGATTTGGCGGAGGTGAGCAGTTCTTC
CDR3: CASSFVTRFGGGEQFF

V: TRBV5-4
J: TRBJ2-3
D: -
size: -
DNA: TGTGCCAGCAGCTTCCGACAGGCGTCAGATACGCAGTATTTT
CDR3: CASSFRQASDTQYF

V: TRBV28
J: TRBJ2-7
D: -
size: -
DNA: TGTGCCAGCAGTTTCGGACACTCCTACGAGCAGTACTTC
CDR3: CASSFGHSYEQYF

V: TRBV29-1
J: TRBJ2-7
D: -
size: -
DNA: TGCAGCGTTGAAGAGGCATGGGGGCGCGAAAACGAGCAGTACTTC
CDR3: CSVEEAWGRENEQYF

V: TRBV6-5
J: TRBJ1-2
D: TRBD1
size: -
DNA: TGTGCCAGCACCCTGACAGGGAACTATGGCTACACCTTC
CDR3: CASTLTGNYGYTF

V: TRBV5-6
J: TRBJ2-7
D: -
size: -
DNA: TGTGCCAGCAGCTCTCTCCCAGACTACGAGCAGTACTTC
CDR3: CASSSLPDYEQYF

V: TRBV29-1
J: TRBJ1-2
D: TRBD1
size: once
DNA: TGCAGCGCGACGGCGCAGGGGGCTTATTATGGCTACACCTTC
CDR3: CSATAQGAYYGYTF

V: TRBV5-5
J: TRBJ1-2
D: -
size: -
DNA: TGTGCCAGCAGCTTGGCTTTGGAGGGCTATGGCTACACCTTC
CDR3: CASSLALEGYGYTF

V: TRBV10-3
J: TRBJ2-3
D: TRBD2
size: -
DNA: TGTGCCATCAGGCCTAGCGGGCTTAGCACAGATACGCAGTATTTT
CDR3: CAIRPSGLSTDTQYF

V: TRBV29-1
J: TRBJ1-3
D: -
size: -
DNA: TGCAGCGCCCTGGGAAACACCATATATTTT
CDR3: CSALGNTIYF

V: TRBV5-4
J: TRBJ1-1
D: -
size: -
DNA: TGTGCCAGCAGCCCCACCCGGGTGAACACTGAAGCTTTCTTT
CDR3: CASSPTRVNTEAFF

V: TRBV9
J: TRBJ2-6
D: -
size: -
DNA: TGTGCCAGCAGCGGCGTAAGCTCTGGGGCCAACGTCCTGACTTTC
CDR3: CASSGVSSGANVLTF